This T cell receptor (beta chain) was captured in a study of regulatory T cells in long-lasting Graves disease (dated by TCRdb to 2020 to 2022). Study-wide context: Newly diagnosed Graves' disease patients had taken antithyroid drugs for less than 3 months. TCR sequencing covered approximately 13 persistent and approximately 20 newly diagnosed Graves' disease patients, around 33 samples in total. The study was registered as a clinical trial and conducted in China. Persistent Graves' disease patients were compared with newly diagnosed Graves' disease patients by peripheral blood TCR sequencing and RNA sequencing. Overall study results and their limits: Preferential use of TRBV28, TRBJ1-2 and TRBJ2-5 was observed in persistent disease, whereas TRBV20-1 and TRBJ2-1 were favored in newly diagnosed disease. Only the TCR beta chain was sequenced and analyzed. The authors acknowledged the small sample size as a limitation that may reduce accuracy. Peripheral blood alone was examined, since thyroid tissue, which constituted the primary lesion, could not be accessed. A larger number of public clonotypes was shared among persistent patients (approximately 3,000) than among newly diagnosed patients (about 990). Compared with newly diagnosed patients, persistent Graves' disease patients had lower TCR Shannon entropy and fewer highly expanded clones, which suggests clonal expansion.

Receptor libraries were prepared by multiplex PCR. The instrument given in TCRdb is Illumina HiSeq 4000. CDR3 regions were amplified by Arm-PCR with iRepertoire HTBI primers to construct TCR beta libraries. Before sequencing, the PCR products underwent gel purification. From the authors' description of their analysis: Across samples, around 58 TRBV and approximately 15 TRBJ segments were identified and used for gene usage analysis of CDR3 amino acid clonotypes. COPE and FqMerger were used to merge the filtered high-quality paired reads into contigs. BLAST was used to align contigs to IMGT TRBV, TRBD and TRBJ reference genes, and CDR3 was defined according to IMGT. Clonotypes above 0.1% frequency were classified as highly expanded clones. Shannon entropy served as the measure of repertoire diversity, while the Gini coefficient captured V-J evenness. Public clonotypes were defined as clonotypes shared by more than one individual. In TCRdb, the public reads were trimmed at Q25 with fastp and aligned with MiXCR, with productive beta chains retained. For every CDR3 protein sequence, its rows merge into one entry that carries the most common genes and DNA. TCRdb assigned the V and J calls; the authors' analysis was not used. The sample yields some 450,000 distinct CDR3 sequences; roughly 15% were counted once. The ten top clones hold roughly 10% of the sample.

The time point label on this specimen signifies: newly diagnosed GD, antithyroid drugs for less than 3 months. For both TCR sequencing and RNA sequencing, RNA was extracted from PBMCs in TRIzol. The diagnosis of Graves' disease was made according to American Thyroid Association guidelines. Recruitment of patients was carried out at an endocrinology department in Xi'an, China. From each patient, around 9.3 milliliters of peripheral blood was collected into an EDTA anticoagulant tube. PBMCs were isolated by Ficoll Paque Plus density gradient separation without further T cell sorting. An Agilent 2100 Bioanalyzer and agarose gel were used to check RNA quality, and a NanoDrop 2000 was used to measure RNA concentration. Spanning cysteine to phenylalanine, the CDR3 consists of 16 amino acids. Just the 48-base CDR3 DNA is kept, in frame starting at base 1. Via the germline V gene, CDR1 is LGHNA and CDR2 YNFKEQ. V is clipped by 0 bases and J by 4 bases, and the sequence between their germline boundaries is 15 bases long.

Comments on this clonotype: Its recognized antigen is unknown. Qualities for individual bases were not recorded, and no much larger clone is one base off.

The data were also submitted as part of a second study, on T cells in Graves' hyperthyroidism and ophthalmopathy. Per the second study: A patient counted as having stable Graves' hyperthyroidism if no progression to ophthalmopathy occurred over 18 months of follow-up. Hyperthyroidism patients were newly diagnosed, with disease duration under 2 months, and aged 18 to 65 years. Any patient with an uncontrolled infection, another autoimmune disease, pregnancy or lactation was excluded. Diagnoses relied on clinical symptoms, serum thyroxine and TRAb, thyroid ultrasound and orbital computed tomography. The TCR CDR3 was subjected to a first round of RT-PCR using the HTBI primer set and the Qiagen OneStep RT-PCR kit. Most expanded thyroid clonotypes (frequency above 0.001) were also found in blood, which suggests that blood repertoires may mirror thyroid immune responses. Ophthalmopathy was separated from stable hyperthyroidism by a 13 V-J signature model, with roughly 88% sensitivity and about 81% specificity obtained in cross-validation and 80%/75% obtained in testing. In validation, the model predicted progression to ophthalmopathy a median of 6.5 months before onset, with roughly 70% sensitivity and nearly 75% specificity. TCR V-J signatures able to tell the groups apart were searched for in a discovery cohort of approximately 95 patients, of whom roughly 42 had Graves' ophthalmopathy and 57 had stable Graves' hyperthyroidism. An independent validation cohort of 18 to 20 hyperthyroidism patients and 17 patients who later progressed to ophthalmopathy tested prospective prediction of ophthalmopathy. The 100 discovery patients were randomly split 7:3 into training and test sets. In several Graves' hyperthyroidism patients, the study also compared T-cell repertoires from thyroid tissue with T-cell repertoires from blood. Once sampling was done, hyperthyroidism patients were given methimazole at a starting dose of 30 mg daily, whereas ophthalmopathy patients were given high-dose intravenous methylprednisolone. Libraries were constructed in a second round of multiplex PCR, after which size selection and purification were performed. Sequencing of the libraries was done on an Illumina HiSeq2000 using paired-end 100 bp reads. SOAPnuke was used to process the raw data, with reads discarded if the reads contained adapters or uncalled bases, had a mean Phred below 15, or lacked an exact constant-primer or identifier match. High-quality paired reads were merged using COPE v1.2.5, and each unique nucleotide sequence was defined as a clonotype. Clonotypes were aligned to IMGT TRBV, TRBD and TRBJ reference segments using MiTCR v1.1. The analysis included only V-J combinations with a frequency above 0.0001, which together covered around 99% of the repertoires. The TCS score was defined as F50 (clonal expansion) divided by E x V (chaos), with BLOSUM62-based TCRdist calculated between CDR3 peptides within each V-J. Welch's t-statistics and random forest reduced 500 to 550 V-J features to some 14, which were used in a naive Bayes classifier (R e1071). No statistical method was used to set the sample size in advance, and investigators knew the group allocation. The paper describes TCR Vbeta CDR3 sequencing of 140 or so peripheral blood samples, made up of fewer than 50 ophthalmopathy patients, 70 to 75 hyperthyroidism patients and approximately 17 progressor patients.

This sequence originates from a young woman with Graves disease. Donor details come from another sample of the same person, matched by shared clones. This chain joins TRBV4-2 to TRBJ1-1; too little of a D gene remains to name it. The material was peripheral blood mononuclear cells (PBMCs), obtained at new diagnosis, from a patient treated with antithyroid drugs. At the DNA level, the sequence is TGTGCCAGCAGCCAAGAGGGCAGGCCCCGGGGCACTGAAGCTTTCTTT. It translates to CASSQEGRPRGTEAFF.